The 15 T cell receptor beta chains given below trace back to one sample, sequenced in a study of blood T cell repertoires in COVID-19. TCRdb's copy holds only in-frame clones and misses some; the assay was immunoSEQ multiplex PCR. Altogether roughly 310,000 clones are present, 70% to 90% being singletons, with the ten largest covering roughly a tenth. The material sequenced was PBMCs or T cells enriched from blood (not recorded which). These receptors all come from a woman in her 40s who had recovered from COVID-19.

This clone was seen more than once but under ten times. The chain is built from TRBV30 and TRBJ2-7; D is perhaps TRBD2 (5 bases). The length of the CDR3 is 12 residues. Germline-derived CDR1 and CDR2 are GTSNPN and SVGIG (reference sequence). V was pared by 0 bases and J by 5 bases, with 8 bases between. The CDR3 coding sequence is TGTGCCTGGAGTGTACGGGGTGACGAGCAGTACTTC. It codes for CAWSVRGDEQYF.

V gene TRBV7-2 combines with J gene TRBJ1-1; possibly TRBD1 for D (6 bases). The CDR3 is made up of 13 amino acids. Germline V gives CDR1 SGHTA, CDR2 FQGNSA. Trimming pared 8 bases from V and 1 base from J, leaving 11 bases between. CDR3 residues: CASRGGGNTEAFF. CDR3 nucleotide sequence: TGTGCCAGCCGAGGGGGGGGGAACACTGAAGCTTTCTTT.

V and J are TRBV4-3 and TRBJ1-5, with no clear D. V was shortened by 0 bases and J by 5 bases, with 11 bases between the two germline ends. The germline V gene encodes CDR1 LGHNA and CDR2 YSLEER. CDR3 length equals 15 residues. CDR3 sequence (DNA): TGCGCCAGCAGCCAAGATCGAGGGATTCATCAGCCCCAGCATTTT. Encoded protein: CASSQDRGIHQPQHF.

This clone was seen just once. V gene TRBV28 combines with J gene TRBJ2-3; D is possibly TRBD1 (5 bases). This CDR3 region has 13 residues. Germline V lookup: CDR1 MDHEN, CDR2 SYDVKM. The V gene lost 2 bases and the J gene lost 3 bases, with 6 bases spanning the gap. The CDR3 here is CASSLGATDTQYF. The CDR3 DNA sequence: TGTGCCAGCAGTTTAGGGGCTACAGATACGCAGTATTTT.

V and J are TRBV9 and TRBJ1-5, with no clear D. Looked up from germline, CDR1 is SGDLS and CDR2 is YYNGEE. Trimming removed 5 bases at V and 0 bases at J, with 6 bases between. The CDR3 extends over 13 amino acids. The CDR3, as DNA: TGTGCCAGCAGTTATAATAGCAATCAGCCCCAGCATTTT. Its protein product is CASSYNSNQPQHF.

This chain uses TRBV9 with TRBJ2-1; 9 nucleotides line up with TRBD2. The CDR3 runs to 14 residues. The ends lost 5 bases at V and 4 bases at J; junction bases unmatched: 4. Germline lookup yields CDR1 SGDLS and CDR2 YYNGEE. Here the CDR3 DNA reads TGTGCCAGCAGTTTAGCGGGAGCTTACAATGAGCAGTTCTTC. Protein product: CASSLAGAYNEQFF.

With regard to this clone: At one boundary the junction diverges from the germline segment, which might be a read error. The chain couples TRBV28 to TRBJ1-1; D call uncertain. This CDR3 comprises 13 residues. CDR1 is MDHEN, CDR2 SYDVKM, per germline. The CDR3 DNA sequence: TGTGCCAGCAGTGTATGGGCGGGCCCCGAAGCTTTCTTT. It encodes CASSVWAGPEAFF.

The CDR3 sequence is CASSLQDSGNTEAFF. Here the CDR3 DNA reads TGTGCCAGCAGTCTACAGGACAGCGGGAACACTGAAGCTTTCTTT. The rearrangement links TRBV11-3 to TRBJ1-1, with D possibly matching TRBD1 (6 bases). Germline V CDR1 and CDR2: SGHNT, YENEEA. This CDR3 is built from 15 residues. The V and J ends lost 6 bases and 1 base respectively, with 15 bases between them. The full variable domain, in which reference TRBV11-3 and TRBJ1-1 provide the parts outside the CDR3, is EAGVVQSPRYKIIEKKQPVAFWCNPISGHNTLYWYLQNLGQGPELLIRYENEEAVDDSQLPKDRFSAERLKGVDSTLKIQPAELGDSAVYLCASSLQDSGNTEAFFGQGTRLTVV.

The rearrangement joins TRBV6-2 or TRBV6-3 to TRBJ2-2; TRBD2 agrees at 7 bases. Germline V gene lookup returns CDR1 MNHEY and CDR2 SVGEGT. V trimming: 2 bases; J trimming: 2 bases; junction bases outside the gene matches: 8. The CDR3 loop spans 17 amino acids. The CDR3 reads CASSYTTTSRNTGELFF. CDR3 sequence (DNA): TGTGCCAGCAGTTACACTACGACTAGCAGAAACACCGGGGAGCTGTTTTTT.

The J gene is TRBJ2-5, the V gene TRBV2, with 11 bases lining up with TRBD1. From germline, CDR1 is SNHLY and CDR2 FYNNEI. This CDR3 region has 15 residues. With V trimmed by 6 bases and J by 5 bases, 8 bases remained unmatched. CDR3 in amino acids: CASRGGQGGVETQYF. Here the CDR3 DNA reads TGTGCCAGCAGAGGGGGACAGGGGGGAGTGGAGACCCAGTACTTC.

This chain connects TRBV4-3 to TRBJ2-3, with a weak D call TRBD1 (5 bases). Trimming took off 1 base at V and 0 bases at J, with 8 bases between the two ends. Germline CDR1 is LGHNA and CDR2 is YSLEER. The length of the CDR3 is 15 residues. The CDR3 sequence: CASSQGDSSTDTQYF. In DNA form, the CDR3 reads TGCGCCAGCAGCCAAGGCGACAGTAGCACAGATACGCAGTATTTT.

The chain links TRBV3-1 (or the pseudogene TRBV3-2) to TRBJ1-2; no reliable D call. The germline CDR1 and CDR2 sequences are LGHDT and YNNKEL (reference sequence). This CDR3 is built from 15 residues. V gave up 6 bases and J gave up 8 bases, with 22 bases separating them. CDR3 in DNA: TGTGCCAGCAGTCGGGAGGCTATTCTATGGGGAGGCTACACCTTC. Its translation is CASSREAILWGGYTF.

The rearrangement uses TRBV7-6 and TRBJ2-1, with 13 bases that match TRBD2. The J segment lost 9 bases and the V segment lost 5 bases, leaving 10 bases of the junction unmatched. The germline CDR1 and CDR2 sequences are SGHVS and FNYEAQ. The CDR3 is 16 amino acids. The CDR3 reads CASSISPGLAGTEQFF. The CDR3 DNA is TGTGCCAGCAGCATCAGTCCGGGACTAGCGGGAACTGAGCAGTTCTTC.

As for this clone: The sample carries other DNA sequences with the same CDR3. The chain uses TRBV11-3 and TRBJ2-1; weak D call: TRBD1 (5 bases). Trimming pared 5 bases from V and 4 bases from J, leaving 9 bases between. CDR1 is SGHNT, CDR2 YENEEA, per germline. The CDR3 length is 13 residues. The CDR3 loop is CASSRDSYNEQFF. The CDR3 DNA sequence: TGTGCCAGCAGCCGAGACAGTTACAATGAGCAGTTCTTC.

V gene TRBV28 combines with J gene TRBJ2-7, with D uncertain. CDR1 MDHEN and CDR2 SYDVKM come from the germline V gene. This CDR3 has 14 residues. Trimming removed 3 bases from V and 0 bases from J, with 9 bases in between. The CDR3 sequence is CASSFPGFSYEQYF. CDR3 sequence (DNA): TGTGCCAGCAGTTTCCCCGGGTTCTCCTACGAGCAGTACTTC.